The rows below give T cell receptor beta chains drawn from one sample of a study of memory CD4+ T cells and cytomegalovirus serostatus. Profiled with immunoSEQ multiplex PCR; TCRdb holds only in-frame clones, not every one. The sample carries 80,000 to 100,000 clones, 75% to 90% recorded once. Material: memory CD4+ T cells from blood. These receptors came from an adult in good health and CMV-seropositive. Both conserved end residues are part of each CDR3. A D gene is named only where the DNA matches it firmly. Clone size is given for some rows only: seen once, a few or many times, or a class if the clone is expanded.

TRBV30,TRBJ2-7,NA,TRBD2,CAWTGRGAQYF,TGTGCCTGGACAGGGCGGGGGGCTCAGTACTTC
TRBV6-5,TRBJ2-7,NA,NA,CASRLGLATYEQYF,TGTGCCAGCAGATTGGGACTTGCGACCTACGAGCAGTACTTC
TRBV7-9,TRBJ2-7,NA,NA,CASSLMAGDIDEQYF,TGTGCCAGCAGCTTAATGGCAGGCGACATAGACGAGCAGTACTTC
TRBV27,TRBJ2-7,NA,NA,CASSLSWGNEQYF,TGTGCCAGCAGTTTATCTTGGGGGAACGAGCAGTACTTC
TRBV19,TRBJ2-6,NA,NA,CASSMVFPGANVLTF,TGTGCCAGTAGTATGGTATTTCCTGGGGCCAACGTCCTGACTTTC
TRBV5-1,TRBJ2-7,NA,TRBD2,CASSLVGASGRGYEQYF,TGCGCCAGCAGCTTGGTTGGGGCTAGCGGGAGGGGCTACGAGCAGTACTTC
TRBV9,TRBJ2-3,NA,NA,CASSVVDFSHTQYF,TGTGCCAGCAGCGTAGTAGATTTTTCGCATACGCAGTATTTT
TRBV27,TRBJ1-1,NA,TRBD1,CASSLSDRTEAFF,TGTGCCAGCAGTTTATCGGACAGGACTGAAGCTTTCTTT
TRBV11-1,TRBJ1-5,few,NA,CASSLESGQPQHF,TGTGCCAGCAGCTTAGAGTCAGGGCAGCCCCAGCATTTT
TRBV6-1,TRBJ2-5,NA,NA,CASSDWGPQETQYF,TGTGCCAGCAGTGACTGGGGCCCCCAAGAGACCCAGTACTTC
TRBV6-1,TRBJ1-5,NA,TRBD1,CASSEAQGINYYDSNQPQHF,TGTGCCAGCAGTGAAGCACAGGGGATCAACTATTATGATAGCAATCAGCCCCAGCATTTT
TRBV5-1,TRBJ2-7,NA,NA,CASSLGQVEDEQYF,TGCGCCAGCAGCTTGGGGCAGGTTGAGGACGAGCAGTACTTC
TRBV5-5,TRBJ1-1,NA,NA,CASSLGAFGNTEAFF,TGTGCCAGCAGCTTGGGGGCTTTCGGGAACACTGAAGCTTTCTTT
TRBV10-3,TRBJ1-1,NA,NA,CAMAGNTDTEAFF,TGTGCCATGGCAGGGAATACGGACACTGAAGCTTTCTTT
TRBV6-5,TRBJ2-7,NA,NA,CASSSKGLEQYF,TGTGCCAGCAGTTCCAAGGGGCTCGAGCAGTACTTC
TRBV5-1,TRBJ1-3,NA,TRBD1,CASSAQGARNTIYF,TGCGCCAGCAGCGCACAGGGGGCAAGGAACACCATATATTTT
TRBV19,TRBJ2-6,NA,NA,CATRGGAGSGANVLTF,TGTGCCACCAGAGGGGGGGCCGGATCTGGGGCCAACGTCCTGACTTTC
TRBV28,TRBJ2-3,NA,NA,CASSSIEGAVTDTQYF,TGTGCCAGCAGCTCTATAGAGGGAGCGGTCACAGATACGCAGTATTTT
TRBV6-6,TRBJ2-2,NA,NA,CASSVQGNTGELFF,TGTGCCAGCAGTGTACAGGGAAACACCGGGGAGCTGTTTTTT
TRBV5-1,TRBJ2-2,NA,NA,CASSFGTHGGELFF,TGCGCCAGCAGCTTCGGGACTCATGGCGGGGAGCTGTTTTTT
TRBV2,TRBJ1-4,few,NA,CASSASGEKLFF,TGTGCCAGCAGTGCGTCGGGTGAAAAACTGTTTTTT
TRBV18,TRBJ1-1,NA,NA,CASSVRGHPDTEAFF,TGTGCCAGCTCAGTTCGGGGACACCCGGACACTGAAGCTTTCTTT
TRBV10-3,TRBJ1-1,NA,NA,CAICQMAGTEAFF,TGTGCCATATGCCAGATGGCGGGCACTGAAGCTTTCTTT
TRBV7-2,TRBJ2-7,NA,TRBD1,CASSERQGSYEQYF,TGTGCCAGCAGCGAGCGACAGGGTTCCTACGAGCAGTACTTC
TRBV4-2,TRBJ1-3,once,TRBD1,CASSAPETGEESSGNTIYF,TGTGCCAGCAGCGCCCCGGAGACAGGGGAGGAATCCTCTGGAAACACCATATATTTT
TRBV7-6,TRBJ1-5,NA,NA,CASSWNRYQPQHF,TGTGCCAGCAGCTGGAACAGGTACCAGCCCCAGCATTTT
TRBV28,TRBJ1-2,NA,NA,CASSLLQGYDGYTF,TGTGCCAGCAGTTTATTACAGGGATATGATGGCTACACCTTC
TRBV10-2,TRBJ2-6,NA,NA,CASSEPGKANVLTF,TGCGCCAGCAGTGAGCCCGGGAAGGCCAACGTCCTGACTTTC
TRBV28,TRBJ2-7,NA,TRBD2,CASSLVAGSGRRGEQYF,TGTGCCAGCAGTTTGGTCGCGGGTAGCGGGAGAAGGGGCGAGCAGTACTTC
TRBV28,TRBJ2-3,NA,NA,CASRDNYQGPSTDTQYF,TGTGCCAGCAGGGATAATTATCAGGGACCTAGCACAGATACGCAGTATTTT
TRBV18,TRBJ1-6,NA,NA,CASSPPGGDSPLHF,TGTGCCAGCTCACCACCAGGGGGAGATTCACCCCTCCACTTT
TRBV30,TRBJ2-7,NA,TRBD2,CAWTSGSRYEQYF,TGTGCCTGGACTAGCGGGAGTCGTTACGAGCAGTACTTC
TRBV7-3,TRBJ2-6,NA,TRBD1,CASSPGTGGAGANVLTF,TGTGCCAGCAGCCCCGGGACAGGGGGCGCTGGGGCCAACGTCCTGACTTTC
TRBV19,TRBJ2-7,NA,NA,CASSRPPGTDSYEQYF,TGTGCCAGTAGTAGGCCCCCGGGGACCGACTCCTACGAGCAGTACTTC
TRBV5-1,TRBJ2-7,NA,NA,CASSLSNTRGSANEQYF,TGCGCCAGCAGCTTATCCAATACCAGGGGTTCGGCAAACGAGCAGTACTTC
TRBV20-1,TRBJ1-1,NA,NA,CSVSSEAFF,TGCAGTGTGAGTTCGGAAGCTTTCTTT
TRBV7-2,TRBJ2-2,few,TRBD2,CASSLGGGSRVTGELFF,TGTGCCAGCAGCTTAGGGGGCGGGAGCAGGGTCACCGGGGAGCTGTTTTTT
TRBV19,TRBJ2-7,NA,NA,CASSTSETYEQYF,TGTGCCAGTAGTACGTCAGAGACCTACGAGCAGTACTTC
TRBV6-1,TRBJ2-7,NA,TRBD2,CASNAGTSGYEQYF,TGTGCCAGCAACGCCGGGACTAGCGGCTACGAGCAGTACTTC
TRBV2,TRBJ1-5,NA,TRBD1,CASSPPGQVSSQPQHF,TGTGCCAGCAGTCCTCCGGGACAGGTATCGAGTCAGCCCCAGCATTTT
TRBV4-3,TRBJ1-1,NA,TRBD1,CASSRGQGRSEAFF,TGCGCCAGCAGCCGCGGACAGGGTCGCTCTGAAGCTTTCTTT
TRBV5-6,TRBJ2-3,NA,TRBD2,CASSLTSGRTDTQYF,TGTGCCAGCAGCTTGACTAGCGGGCGCACAGATACGCAGTATTTT
TRBV2,TRBJ1-1,NA,NA,CASSRSLSNTEAFF,TGTGCCAGCAGTCGGTCTCTTTCTAACACTGAAGCTTTCTTT
TRBV2,TRBJ1-2,NA,NA,CASSVDRGGYTF,TGTGCCAGCAGTGTAGATAGGGGCGGCTACACCTTC
TRBV7-9,TRBJ2-1,NA,NA,CASSGYNEQFF,TGTGCCAGCAGTGGTTACAATGAGCAGTTCTTC
TRBV7-3,TRBJ2-1,once,TRBD2,CASSGSGSGTYNEQFF,TGTGCCAGCAGCGGGAGTGGTAGCGGGACCTACAATGAGCAGTTCTTC
TRBV25-1,TRBJ1-3,NA,NA,CASSEQFSGNTIYF,TGTGCCAGCAGTGAACAGTTCTCTGGAAACACCATATATTTT
TRBV6-6,TRBJ1-4,NA,NA,CASRSGTHNEKLFF,TGTGCCAGCAGGTCCGGGACCCATAATGAAAAACTGTTTTTT
TRBV5-4,TRBJ1-1,NA,NA,CASTAPGSDEAFF,TGTGCCAGCACAGCCCCAGGGTCGGATGAAGCTTTCTTT
TRBV6-1,TRBJ2-4,NA,TRBD2,CASSEAWVAGVYIQYF,TGTGCCAGCAGTGAAGCGTGGGTAGCGGGAGTGTACATTCAGTACTTC
TRBV7-6,TRBJ2-5,NA,NA,CASSLVIGSRETQYF,TGTGCCAGCAGCTTAGTGATCGGGAGCAGGGAGACCCAGTACTTC
TRBV7-9,TRBJ1-1,few,NA,CASSQDMNTEAFF,TGTGCCAGCAGCCAAGATATGAACACTGAAGCTTTCTTT
TRBV6-6,TRBJ2-2,NA,NA,CASSLQGAGELFF,TGTGCCAGCAGTTTACAGGGCGCCGGGGAGCTGTTTTTT
TRBV28,TRBJ1-1,NA,TRBD1,CATLAGGTEAFF,TGTGCCACCTTAGCAGGGGGCACTGAAGCTTTCTTT
TRBV7-2,TRBJ1-4,NA,NA,CASSLVAPVREKLFF,TGTGCCAGCAGCTTAGTGGCCCCCGTCCGTGAAAAACTGTTTTTT
TRBV19,TRBJ2-2,NA,TRBD1,CASRVGQVNTGELFF,TGTGCCAGTAGGGTAGGACAGGTTAACACCGGGGAGCTGTTTTTT
TRBV5-6,TRBJ1-1,NA,NA,CASSSGGIETNTEAFF,TGTGCCAGCAGCTCCGGGGGTATAGAGACAAACACTGAAGCTTTCTTT